This TCR beta chain was identified during a study of blood T cell repertoires in COVID-19. For the study at large: Donors in the United States, Italy and Spain gave samples during acute or convalescent COVID-19.

This CDR3 has 21 residues. Germline-derived CDR1 and CDR2 are MNHNS and SASEGT. V shed 1 base, J shed 2 bases, and the junction held 22 bases outside the gene matches. Study processing details: Reference gene primer amplification in the assay estimated nucleated cell counts. The assay was immunoSEQ multiplex PCR, and TCRdb's table has in-frame clones only and misses some. V, J and clone size are taken as reported in that table, and D and trimming were inferred from the DNA itself. The sample has roughly 250,000 clones, roughly nine tenths seen once. Source material: peripheral blood. The sequence was obtained from a woman in her 30s with COVID-19, enrolled during active disease. This chain joins TRBV6-1 and TRBJ2-5, with 7 nucleotides matching TRBD1. CDR3 sequence (DNA): TGTGCCAGCAGTGAAGAATCCTTAGGGACAGTCGTCCGGAGCCAACAAGAGACCCAGTACTTC. This translates into CASSEESLGTVVRSQQETQYF.